This T cell receptor (beta chain) came from a study of shared T cell receptors in the human thymus. Clones were read by immunoSEQ multiplex PCR, and TCRdb kept only the in-frame ones, dropping some. Of about 610,000 clones detected, 88% appear once; the ten largest clones hold around 0.0099%. CDR1 is MNHEY and CDR2 is SVGAGI in the germline V gene. The CDR3 contains 15 residues. V lost 4 bases to trimming and J lost 3 bases; unmatched junction nucleotides: 4. These same data were also listed under a study on human thymus T cells. That source adds: It was healthy Finnish infants having corrective surgery for congenital heart defects who were the donors. Corrective cardiac surgery supplied the resected thymus tissue. Related studies noted strongly shared thymic repertoires across unrelated people.

The sequence was collected from a boy less than two years old with a congenital heart defect. The chain joins TRBV6-5 to TRBJ1-5; 9 bases map to TRBD1. The sample comprised thymocytes. The CDR3 nucleotides read TGTGCCAGCAGTTTCGGGACAGGGCCCAATCAGCCCCAGCATTTT. Translation: CASSFGTGPNQPQHF.